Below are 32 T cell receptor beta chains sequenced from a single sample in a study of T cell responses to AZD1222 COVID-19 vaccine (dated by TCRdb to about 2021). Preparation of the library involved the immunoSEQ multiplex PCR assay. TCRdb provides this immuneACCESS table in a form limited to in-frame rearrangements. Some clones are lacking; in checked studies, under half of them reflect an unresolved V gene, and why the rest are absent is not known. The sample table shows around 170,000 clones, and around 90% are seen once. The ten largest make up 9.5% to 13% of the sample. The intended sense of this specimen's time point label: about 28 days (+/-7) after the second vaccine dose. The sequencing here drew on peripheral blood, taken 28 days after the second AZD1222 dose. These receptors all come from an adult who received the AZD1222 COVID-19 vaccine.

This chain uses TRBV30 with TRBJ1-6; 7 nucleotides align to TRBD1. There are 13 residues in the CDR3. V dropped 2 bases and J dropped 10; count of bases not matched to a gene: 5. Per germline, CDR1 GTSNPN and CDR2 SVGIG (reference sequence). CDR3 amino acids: CAWSRQGGSPLHF. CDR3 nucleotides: TGTGCCTGGAGTCGACAGGGAGGATCACCCCTCCACTTT.

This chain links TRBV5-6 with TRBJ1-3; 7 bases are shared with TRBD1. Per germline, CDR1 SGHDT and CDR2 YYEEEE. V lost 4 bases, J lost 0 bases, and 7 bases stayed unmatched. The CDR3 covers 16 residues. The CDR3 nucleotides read TGTGCCAGCAGCGAACAGGGGATTTACTCTGGAAACACCATATATTTT. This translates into CASSEQGIYSGNTIYF.

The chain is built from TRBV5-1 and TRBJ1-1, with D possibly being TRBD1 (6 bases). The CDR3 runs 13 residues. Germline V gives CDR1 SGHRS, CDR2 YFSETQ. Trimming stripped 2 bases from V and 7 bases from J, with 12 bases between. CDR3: CASSFDAGVEAFF. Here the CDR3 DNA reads TGCGCCAGCAGCTTTGATGCAGGGGTTGAAGCTTTCTTT.

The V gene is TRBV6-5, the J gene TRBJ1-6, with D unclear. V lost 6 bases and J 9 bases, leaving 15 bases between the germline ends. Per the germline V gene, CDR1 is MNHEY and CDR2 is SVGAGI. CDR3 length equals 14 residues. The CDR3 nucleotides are TGTGCCAGCAGAGCAATCGAATTATCTTCACCCCTCCACTTT. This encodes CASRAIELSSPLHF.

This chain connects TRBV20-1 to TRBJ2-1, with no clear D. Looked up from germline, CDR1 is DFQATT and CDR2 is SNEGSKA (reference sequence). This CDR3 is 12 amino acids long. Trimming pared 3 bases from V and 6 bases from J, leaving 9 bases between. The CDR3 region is CSASRQFNEQFF. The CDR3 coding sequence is TGCAGTGCTAGTCGGCAGTTCAATGAGCAGTTCTTC.

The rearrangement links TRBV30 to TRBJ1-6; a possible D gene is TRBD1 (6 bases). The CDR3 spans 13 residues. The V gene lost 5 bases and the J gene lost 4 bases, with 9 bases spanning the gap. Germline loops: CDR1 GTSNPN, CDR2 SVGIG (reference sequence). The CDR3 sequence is CAWAQGYNSPLHF. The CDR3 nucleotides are TGTGCCTGGGCACAGGGTTATAATTCACCCCTCCACTTT.

CDR3 in amino acids: CASSYSGTEYEQYF. The CDR3, as DNA: TGTGCCAGCAGTTACTCCGGGACAGAGTACGAGCAGTACTTC. The rearrangement uses TRBV6-6 and TRBJ2-7; 7 bases are shared with TRBD1. Germline V lookup: CDR1 MNHNY, CDR2 SVGAGI (reference sequence). The CDR3 has 14 residues. V was clipped by 0 bases and J by 4 bases; unmatched bases: 3.

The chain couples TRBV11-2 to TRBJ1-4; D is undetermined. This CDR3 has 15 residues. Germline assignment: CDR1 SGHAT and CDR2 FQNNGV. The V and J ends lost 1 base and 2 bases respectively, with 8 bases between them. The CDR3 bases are TGTGCCAGCAGCTTAGTTCGGAGCACTAATGAAAAACTGTTTTTT. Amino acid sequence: CASSLVRSTNEKLFF.

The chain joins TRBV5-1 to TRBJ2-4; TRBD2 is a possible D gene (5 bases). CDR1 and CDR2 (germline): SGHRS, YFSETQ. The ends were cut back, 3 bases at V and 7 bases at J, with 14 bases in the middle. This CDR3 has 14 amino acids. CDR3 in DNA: TGCGCCAGCAGCTCCGGGATTCCAGCGAACATTCAGTACTTC. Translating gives CASSSGIPANIQYF.

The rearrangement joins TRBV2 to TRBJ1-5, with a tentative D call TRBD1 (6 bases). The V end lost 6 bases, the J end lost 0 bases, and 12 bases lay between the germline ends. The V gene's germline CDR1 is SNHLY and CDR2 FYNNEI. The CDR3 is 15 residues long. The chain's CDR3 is CASSLSDSSNQPQHF. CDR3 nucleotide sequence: TGTGCCAGCAGCCTCTCGGACAGTAGCAATCAGCCCCAGCATTTT. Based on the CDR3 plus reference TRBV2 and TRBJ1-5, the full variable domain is EPEVTQTPSHQVTQMGQEVILRCVPISNHLYFYWYRQILGQKVEFLVSFYNNEISEKSEIFDDQFSVERPDGSNFTLKIRSTKLEDSAMYFCASSLSDSSNQPQHFGDGTRLSIL.

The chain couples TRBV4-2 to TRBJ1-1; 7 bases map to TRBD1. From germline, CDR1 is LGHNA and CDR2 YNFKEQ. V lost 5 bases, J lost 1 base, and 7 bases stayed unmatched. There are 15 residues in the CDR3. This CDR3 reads CASSSLDRWNTEAFF. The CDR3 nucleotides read TGTGCCAGCAGCTCCCTGGACAGGTGGAACACTGAAGCTTTCTTT.

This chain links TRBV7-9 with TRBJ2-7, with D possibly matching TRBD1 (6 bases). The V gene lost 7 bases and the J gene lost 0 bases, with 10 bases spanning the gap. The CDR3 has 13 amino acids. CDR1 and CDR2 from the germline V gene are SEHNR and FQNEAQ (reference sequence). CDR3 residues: CASTYRDSYEQYF. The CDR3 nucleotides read TGTGCCAGCACCTACAGGGACTCCTACGAGCAGTACTTC.

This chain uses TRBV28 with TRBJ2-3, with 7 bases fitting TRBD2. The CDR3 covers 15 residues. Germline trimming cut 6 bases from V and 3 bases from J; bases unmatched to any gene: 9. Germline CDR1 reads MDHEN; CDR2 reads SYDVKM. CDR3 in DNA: TGTGCCAGCAGCCTTAATGGGGGGGGGACAGATACGCAGTATTTT. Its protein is CASSLNGGGTDTQYF.

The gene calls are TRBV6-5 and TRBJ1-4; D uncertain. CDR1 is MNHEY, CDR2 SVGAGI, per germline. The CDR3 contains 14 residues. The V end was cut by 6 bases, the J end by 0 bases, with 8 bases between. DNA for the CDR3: TGTGCCAGCAGATCAACCTCAACTAATGAAAAACTGTTTTTT. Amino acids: CASRSTSTNEKLFF.

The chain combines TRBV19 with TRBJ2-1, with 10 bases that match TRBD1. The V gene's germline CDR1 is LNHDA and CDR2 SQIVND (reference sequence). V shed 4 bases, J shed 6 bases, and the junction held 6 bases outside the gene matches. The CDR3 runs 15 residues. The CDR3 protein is CASSKGQGLVNEQFF. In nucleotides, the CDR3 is TGTGCCAGTAGTAAGGGACAGGGGTTGGTCAATGAGCAGTTCTTC.

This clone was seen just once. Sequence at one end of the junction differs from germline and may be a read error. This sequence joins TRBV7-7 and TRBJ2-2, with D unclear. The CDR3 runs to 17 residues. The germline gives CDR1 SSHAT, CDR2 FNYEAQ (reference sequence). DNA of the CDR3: TGTGCTAGCAGCTTAGATCCCCCAGGAACAAACACCGGGGAGCTGTTTTTT. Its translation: CASSLDPPGTNTGELFF.

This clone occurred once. CDR3 DNA sequence: TGTGCCAGTAGTACTTACAGGGAGAACACTGAAGCTTTCTTT. Its protein is CASSTYRENTEAFF. The rearrangement joins TRBV19 to TRBJ1-1; the D gene is possibly TRBD1 (6 bases). V was cut by 4 bases and J by 1 base, with 10 bases left in between. Germline V CDR1 and CDR2: LNHDA, SQIVND (reference sequence). This CDR3 is built from 14 residues.

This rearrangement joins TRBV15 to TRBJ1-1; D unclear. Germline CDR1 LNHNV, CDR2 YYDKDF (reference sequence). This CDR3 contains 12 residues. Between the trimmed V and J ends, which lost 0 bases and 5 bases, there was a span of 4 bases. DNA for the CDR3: TGTGCCACCAGCAGAGACCGGACTGAAGCTTTCTTT. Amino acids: CATSRDRTEAFF.

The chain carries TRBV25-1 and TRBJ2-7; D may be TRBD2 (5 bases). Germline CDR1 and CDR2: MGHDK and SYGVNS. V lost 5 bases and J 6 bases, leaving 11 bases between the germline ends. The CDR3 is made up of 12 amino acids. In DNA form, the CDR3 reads TGTGCCAGCAGTCGACACGGAGGCGAGCAGTACTTC. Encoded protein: CASSRHGGEQYF.

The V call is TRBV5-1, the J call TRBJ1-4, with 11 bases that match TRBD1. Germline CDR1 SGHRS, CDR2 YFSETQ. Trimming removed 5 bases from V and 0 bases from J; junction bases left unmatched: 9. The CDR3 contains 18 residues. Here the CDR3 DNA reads TGCGCCAGCAGTTCCGGGACAGGGGGTTTAGCAACTAATGAAAAACTGTTTTTT. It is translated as CASSSGTGGLATNEKLFF.

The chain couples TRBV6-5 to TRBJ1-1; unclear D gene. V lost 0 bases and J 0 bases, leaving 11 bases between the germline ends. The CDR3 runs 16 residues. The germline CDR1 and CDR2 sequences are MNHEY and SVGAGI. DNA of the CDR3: TGTGCCAGCAGTTACTCGATGGGGTTGATGAACACTGAAGCTTTCTTT. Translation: CASSYSMGLMNTEAFF.

This CDR3 is CASSADRVETQYF. CDR3 nucleotides: TGTGCCAGCAGCGCGGACAGGGTCGAGACCCAGTACTTC. This chain links TRBV9 with TRBJ2-5, with 8 bases matching TRBD1. Germline V gene lookup returns CDR1 SGDLS and CDR2 YYNGEE. The CDR3 has 13 residues. The ends lost 3 bases at V and 5 bases at J; junction bases unmatched: 3.

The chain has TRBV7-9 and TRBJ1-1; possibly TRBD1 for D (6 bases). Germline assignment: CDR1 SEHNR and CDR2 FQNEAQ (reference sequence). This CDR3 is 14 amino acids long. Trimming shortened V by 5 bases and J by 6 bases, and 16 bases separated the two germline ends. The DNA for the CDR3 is TGTGCCAGCAGCAAAGGAGGGGGAAGGGCTGAAGCTTTCTTT. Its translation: CASSKGGGRAEAFF. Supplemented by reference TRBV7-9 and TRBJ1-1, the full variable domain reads DTGVSQNPRHKITKRGQNVTFRCDPISEHNRLYWYRQTLGQGPEFLTYFQNEAQLEKSRLLSDRFSAERPKGSFSTLEIQRTEQGDSAMYLCASSKGGGRAEAFFGQGTRLTVV.

The CDR3 DNA reads as TGTGCCAGCAGTTATAGGGGGGCGGATATATATGGCTACACCTTC. This codes for CASSYRGADIYGYTF. The chain couples TRBV6-5 to TRBJ1-2; a weak D match, TRBD1 (6 bases). Trimming left V 3 bases short and J 5 bases short, with 16 bases between. CDR1 MNHEY and CDR2 SVGAGI come from the germline V gene. This CDR3 is 15 amino acids long.

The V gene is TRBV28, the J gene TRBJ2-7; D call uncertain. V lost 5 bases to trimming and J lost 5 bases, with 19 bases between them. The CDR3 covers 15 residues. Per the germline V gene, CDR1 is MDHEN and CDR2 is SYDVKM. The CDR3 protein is CASSPSPPQGHEQYF. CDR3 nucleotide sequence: TGTGCCAGCAGTCCGAGCCCCCCTCAAGGGCACGAGCAGTACTTC.

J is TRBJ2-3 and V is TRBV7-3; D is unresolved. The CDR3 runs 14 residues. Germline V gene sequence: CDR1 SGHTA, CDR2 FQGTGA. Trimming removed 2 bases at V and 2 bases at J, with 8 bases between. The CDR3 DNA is TGTGCCAGCAGCTTAGGCGGAACCACAGATACGCAGTATTTT. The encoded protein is CASSLGGTTDTQYF. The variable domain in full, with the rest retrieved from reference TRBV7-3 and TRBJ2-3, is GAGVSQTPSNKVTEKGKYVELRCDPISGHTALYWYRQSLGQGPEFLIYFQGTGAADDSGLPNDRFFAVRPEGSVSTLKIQRTERGDSAVYLCASSLGGTTDTQYFGPGTRLTVL.

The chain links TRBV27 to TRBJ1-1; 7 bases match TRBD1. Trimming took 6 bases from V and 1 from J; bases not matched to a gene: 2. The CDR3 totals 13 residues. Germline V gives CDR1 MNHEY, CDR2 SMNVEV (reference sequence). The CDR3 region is CASRPGGNTEAFF. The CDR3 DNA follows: TGTGCCAGCAGACCAGGGGGGAACACTGAAGCTTTCTTT.

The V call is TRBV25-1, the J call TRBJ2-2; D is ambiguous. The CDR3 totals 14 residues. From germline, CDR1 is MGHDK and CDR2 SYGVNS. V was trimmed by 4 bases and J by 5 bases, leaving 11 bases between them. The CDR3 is CASSGNGGTGELFF. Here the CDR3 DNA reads TGTGCCAGCAGTGGAAATGGCGGTACCGGGGAGCTGTTTTTT. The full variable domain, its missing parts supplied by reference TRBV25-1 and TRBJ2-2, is EADIYQTPRYLVIGTGKKITLECSQTMGHDKMYWYQQDPGMELHLIHYSYGVNSTEKGDLSSESTVSRIRTEHFPLTLESARPSHTSQYLCASSGNGGTGELFFGEGSRLTVL.

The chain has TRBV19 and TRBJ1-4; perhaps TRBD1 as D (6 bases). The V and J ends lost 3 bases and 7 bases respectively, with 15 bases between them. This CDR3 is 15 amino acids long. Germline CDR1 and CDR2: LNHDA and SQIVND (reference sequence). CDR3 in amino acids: CASSMESGTFEKLFF. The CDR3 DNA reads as TGTGCCAGTAGTATGGAATCCGGGACATTTGAAAAACTGTTTTTT.

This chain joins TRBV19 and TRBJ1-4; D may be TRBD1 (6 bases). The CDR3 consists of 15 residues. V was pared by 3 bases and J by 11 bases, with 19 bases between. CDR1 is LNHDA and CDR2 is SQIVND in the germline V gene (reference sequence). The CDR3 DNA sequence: TGTGCCAGTAGTATGCTCACAGCCGGTCAGGGGAAACTGTTTTTT. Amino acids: CASSMLTAGQGKLFF. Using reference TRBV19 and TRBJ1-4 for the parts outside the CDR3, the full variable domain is DGGITQSPKYLFRKEGQNVTLSCEQNLNHDAMYWYRQDPGQGLRLIYYSQIVNDFQKGDIAEGYSVSREKKESFPLTVTSAQKNPTAFYLCASSMLTAGQGKLFFGSGTQLSVL.

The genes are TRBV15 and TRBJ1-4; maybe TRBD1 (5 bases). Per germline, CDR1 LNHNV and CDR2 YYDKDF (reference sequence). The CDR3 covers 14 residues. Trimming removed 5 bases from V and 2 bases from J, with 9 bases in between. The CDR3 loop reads CATSDSFTNEKLFF. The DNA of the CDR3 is TGTGCCACCAGCGACAGTTTCACTAATGAAAAACTGTTTTTT.

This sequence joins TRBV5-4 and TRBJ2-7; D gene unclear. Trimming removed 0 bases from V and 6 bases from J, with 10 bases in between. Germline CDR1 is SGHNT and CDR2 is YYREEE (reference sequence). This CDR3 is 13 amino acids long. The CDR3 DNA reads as TGTGCCAGCAGCTTGGTAGGAAAGGGCGAGCAGTACTTC. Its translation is CASSLVGKGEQYF.